This T cell receptor beta chain was sequenced in a study of shared clonotypes between healthy human individuals (dated by TCRdb to the early 2020s). At the level of the whole study: The cohort included three men and a couple of women between 18 and 49 years of age. To estimate repertoire size and how much clonotype sharing occurs between individuals, the study deeply sequenced the blood TCR repertoires of roughly 5 healthy adults. Libraries were prepared and TCR repertoires were sequenced by different laboratories using diverse techniques, in order to increase sequencing depth and limit assay-specific biases. Between about 0.8 and 9 billion PBMCs per donor were obtained by leukapheresis.

The donors were healthy, HIV-negative adults with no recently reported acute infections or vaccinations. Only Caucasian adults living in Nashville, Tennessee, USA were represented among the donors. For unsorted samples, tens of millions of PBMCs were counted and genomic DNA was extracted with the QIAamp DNA Blood Mini kit. Blood was collected by leukapheresis, and PBMCs were isolated by Ficoll-Histopaque density gradient centrifugation and then cryopreserved in liquid nitrogen vapor phase. To note about this clone: Its specific antigen is unknown. It has no much larger one-base neighbor in the sample; base qualities were not kept.

Using the deep immunoSEQ assay, TCR CDR3 regions were amplified from genomic DNA by multiplex PCR. Extracted genomic DNA from each cell subset was distributed evenly across all wells of several immunoSEQ 96-well plates, and each plate was treated as a replicate. For unsorted PBMC, roughly 0.3 ug genomic DNA, equal to tens of thousands of T cell genomes, was loaded into each replicate PCR. Genomic DNA from unsorted PBMC was sequenced over ten immunoSEQ deep assay plates. The purified libraries were quantified using a Qubit 3.0 fluorometer, sized with a Bioanalyzer 2100, and then quantified again using the KAPA Library Quantification kit. Each immunoSEQ 96-well plate was sequenced on its own single-read 150-cycle Illumina NextSeq 550 flow cell. The authors' analysis ran thus. Because the immunoSEQ output included only junctional sequences and no quality scores, the filtering could not be the same as the filtering used for full-length reads. Sequences were annotated with PyIR, a Python wrapper for IgBLAST v1.9, and V/J genes and CDR3 were assigned using IMGT germline references. Reads were removed for weak V/J assignments (E-value above 1e-6), missing CDR3, stop codons, out-of-frame junctions, or ambiguous translated residues. V3J clonotypes were defined by identical inferred V gene, J gene, and CDR3 amino acid sequence. The percentage overlap between two repertoires was calculated by dividing the number of shared unique clonotypes by the size of the smaller repertoire. Repertoire richness was assessed with RTK rarefaction, the Chao1 estimator, and Recon v2.1 estimates of unobserved clonotypes. The clones in this table, taken by TCRdb from immuneACCESS, are in-frame only. Not every clone is retained; where verified, under half of the shortfall comes from an unresolved V gene, and the cause of the rest is unknown. V and J calls and clone size are copied from that table; D and trimming were computed from the DNA. For this sample there are about 510,000 clones; 70% to 80% appear just once. 10% to 15% of the sample lies in the top ten.

What the research found in general, with its limitations: Because the study included a small number of donors, the genetic and exposure-history diversity represented was limited. Based on pairwise subsampling, the degree of clonotype sharing among donors was expected to be affected by sequencing depth. Sampling was limited to blood, and TCR repertoires in tissue likely differ from TCR repertoires in blood.

The CDR3, from cysteine to phenylalanine, totals 15 residues. Only the CDR3 DNA is retained, 45 bases long and in frame from the first base. The germline V gene sets CDR1 to SGDLS and CDR2 to YYNGEE. V sheds 4 bases and J sheds 7 bases, leaving 19 bases between their ends. In this chain, TRBV9 is recombined with TRBJ2-3; the D call could be TRBD1 or TRBD2, with each sharing 6 bases. This TCR was recovered from a woman in her forties in good health. Some clones in this sample may be carry-over from other donors' samples. Sequencing was done on a sample of PBMCs. The nucleotide sequence is given as TGTGCCAGCAGCAGACCCCAAGGGGGGCCCCATACGCAGTATTTT. Its coded protein is CASSRPQGGPHTQYF.